This T cell receptor (beta chain) was captured by sequencing in a study of T cells after posttransplantation cyclophosphamide (dated by TCRdb to 2016 to 2018). Background for the entire study: The study tracked T cell repertoire reconstitution by TRB sequencing after myeloablative bone marrow transplantation using posttransplantation cyclophosphamide as GVHD prophylaxis. Blood from all 30 or so PTCy patients with 1-year posttransplant specimens was subjected to TRB sequencing. Up to roughly 3 additional blood samples from 2 to 5.2 years after transplant were also TRB-sequenced in 3 patients, as was pretransplant blood from a handful of patients. Because TRA and TRB clonality were tightly correlated in fewer than 10 samples, subsequent TCR analyses were focused on TRB only. Public TRB sequences were queried against a database of over 3,500 sequences associated with responses to pathogens, tumor antigens, self-antigens and alloantigens. Samples from around 40 PTCy-treated patients and some 16 related bone marrow donors of those patients were subjected to antigen receptor sequencing. Paper-wide results and their limitations: Across approximately 45 patients, recipient CMV seropositivity and CMV reactivation were highly associated with TRB clonality; PTCy diversity was similar to CNI/methotrexate controls. The TRB repertoires of T cells infiltrating skin or the GI tract showed only limited overlap with the TRB repertoires found in blood. At 1-2 months, donor-recipient similarity was low but rose over the first year, and the later blood repertoires were often dominated by donor CD8+ memory clones.

Concerning this clone: Its binding antigen is unknown. No per-base quality is available; no much larger clone lies one base away.

CDR1 and CDR2, looked up from the germline V gene (reference sequence), are GTSNPN and SVGIG. V is shortened by 0 bases, J by 0 bases, and the region joining them spans 9 bases. The CDR3 runs 15 amino acids, cysteine and phenylalanine included. Solely the CDR3 DNA is kept, with 45 bases framed from the first base. Peripheral blood samples were provided by related bone marrow donors on the day of marrow donation. Peripheral blood and bone marrow mononuclear cells were isolated by Ficoll-Hypaque density centrifugation and cryopreserved. TRB sequencing was run on genomic DNA with either the immunoSEQ assay at survey resolution or the hsTCRB kit. In the original analysis: Initial read processing used immunoSEQ software, and repertoire analyses used the LymphoSeq R package. Clonality was computed as 1 minus normalized Shannon entropy; Gini coefficient was also calculated for each TRB dataset. To infer phenotypes in unsorted samples, TRB sequences from sorted subsets of the recipient or donor were mapped onto unsorted samples from the same recipient. TCRdb re-hosts the immuneACCESS table, in-frame sequences only. Its copies lack some clones; in the studies checked, an unresolved V gene accounts for under half of them, and the cause for the rest is not known. V, J and clone size derive from that table, while D and trimming were established from the DNA sequence. Across this sample, about 30,000 clones were tabulated and none appeared just once. Around 3% of the sample goes to the ten largest clones.

The origin of this receptor is a woman in her sixties in good health, CMV-negative, and a related stem cell transplant donor. Sequencing was carried out using PBMCs. The chain uses TRBV30 and TRBJ2-1; no D segment can be confidently identified. CDR3 protein: CAWSVGSGSYNEQFF. The nucleotides are TGTGCCTGGAGTGTAGGGTCCGGCTCCTACAATGAGCAGTTCTTC.